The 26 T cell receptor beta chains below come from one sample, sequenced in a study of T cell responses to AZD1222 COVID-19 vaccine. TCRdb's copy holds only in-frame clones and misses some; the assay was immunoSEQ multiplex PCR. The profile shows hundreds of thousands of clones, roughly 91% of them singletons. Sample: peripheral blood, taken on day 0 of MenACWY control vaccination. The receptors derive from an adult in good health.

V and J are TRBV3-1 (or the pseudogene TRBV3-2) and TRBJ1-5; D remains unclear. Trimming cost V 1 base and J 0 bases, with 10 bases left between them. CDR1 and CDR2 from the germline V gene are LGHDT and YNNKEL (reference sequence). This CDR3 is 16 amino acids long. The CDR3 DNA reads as TGTGCCAGCAGCCAAGGGGCGGGAAATAGCAATCAGCCCCAGCATTTT. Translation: CASSQGAGNSNQPQHF.

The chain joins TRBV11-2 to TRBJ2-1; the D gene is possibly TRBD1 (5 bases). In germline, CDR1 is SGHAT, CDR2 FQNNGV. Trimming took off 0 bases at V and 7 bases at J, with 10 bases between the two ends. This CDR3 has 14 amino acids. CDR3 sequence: CASSLDRGHNEQFF. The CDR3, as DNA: TGTGCCAGCAGCTTAGATAGGGGCCATAATGAGCAGTTCTTC. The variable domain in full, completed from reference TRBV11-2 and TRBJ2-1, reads EAGVAQSPRYKIIEKRQSVAFWCNPISGHATLYWYQQILGQGPKLLIQFQNNGVVDDSQLPKDRFSAERLKGVDSTLKIQPAKLEDSAVYLCASSLDRGHNEQFFGPGTRLTVL.

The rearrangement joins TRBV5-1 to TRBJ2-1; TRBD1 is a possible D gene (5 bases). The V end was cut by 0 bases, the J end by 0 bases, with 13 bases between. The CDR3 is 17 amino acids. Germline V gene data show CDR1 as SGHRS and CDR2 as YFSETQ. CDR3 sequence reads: CASSLGRTSISYNEQFF. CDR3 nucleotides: TGCGCCAGCAGCTTGGGAAGGACATCAATCTCCTACAATGAGCAGTTCTTC.

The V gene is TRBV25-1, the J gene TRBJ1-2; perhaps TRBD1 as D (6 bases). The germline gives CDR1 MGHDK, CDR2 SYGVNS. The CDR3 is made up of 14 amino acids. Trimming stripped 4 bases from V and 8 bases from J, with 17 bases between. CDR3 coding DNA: TGTGCCAGCAGTGCCCCAACGGGGGCCGGGGGCTACACCTTC. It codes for CASSAPTGAGGYTF.

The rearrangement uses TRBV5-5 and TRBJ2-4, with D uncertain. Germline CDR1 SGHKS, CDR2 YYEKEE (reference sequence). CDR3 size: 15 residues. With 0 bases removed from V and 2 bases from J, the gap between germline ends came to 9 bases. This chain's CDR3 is CASSLEVGSKNIQYF. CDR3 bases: TGTGCCAGCAGCTTGGAAGTGGGATCCAAAAACATTCAGTACTTC.

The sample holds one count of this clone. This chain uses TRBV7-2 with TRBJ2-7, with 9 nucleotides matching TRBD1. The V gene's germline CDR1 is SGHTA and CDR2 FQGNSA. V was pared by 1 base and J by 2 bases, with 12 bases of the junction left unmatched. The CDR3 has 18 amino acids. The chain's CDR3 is CASSLVGGDRGSPYEQYF. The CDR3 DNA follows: TGTGCCAGCAGCTTAGTCGGTGGAGACAGGGGGTCCCCCTACGAGCAGTACTTC. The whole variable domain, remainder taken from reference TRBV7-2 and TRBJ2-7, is GAGVSQSPSNKVTEKGKDVELRCDPISGHTALYWYRQSLGQGLEFLIYFQGNSAPDKSGLPSDRFSAERTGGSVSTLTIQRTQQEDSAVYLCASSLVGGDRGSPYEQYFGPGTRLTVT.

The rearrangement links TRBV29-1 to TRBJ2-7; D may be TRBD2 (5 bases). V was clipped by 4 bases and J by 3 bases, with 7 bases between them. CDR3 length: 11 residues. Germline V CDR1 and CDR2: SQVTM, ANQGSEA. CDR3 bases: TGCAGCGTTGTCGGGGACTACGAGCAGTACTTC. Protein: CSVVGDYEQYF.

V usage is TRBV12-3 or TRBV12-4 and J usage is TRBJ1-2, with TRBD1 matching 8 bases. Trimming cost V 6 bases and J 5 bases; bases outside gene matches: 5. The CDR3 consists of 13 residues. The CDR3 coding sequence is TGTGCCAGCAGACCCGACAGGGGTTATGGCTACACCTTC. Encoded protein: CASRPDRGYGYTF.

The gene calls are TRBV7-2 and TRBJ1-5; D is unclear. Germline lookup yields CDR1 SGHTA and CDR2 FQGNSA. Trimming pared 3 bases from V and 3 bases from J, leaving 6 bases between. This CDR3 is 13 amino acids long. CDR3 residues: CASSFTVNQPQHF. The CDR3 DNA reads TGTGCCAGCAGCTTTACAGTCAATCAGCCCCAGCATTTT.

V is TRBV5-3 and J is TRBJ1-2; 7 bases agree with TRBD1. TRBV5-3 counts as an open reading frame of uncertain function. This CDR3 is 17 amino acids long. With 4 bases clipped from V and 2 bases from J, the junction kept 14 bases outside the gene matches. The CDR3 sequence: CARSTTFRDRINYGYTF. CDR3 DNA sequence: TGTGCCAGAAGCACGACGTTCCGGGACAGAATAAACTATGGCTACACCTTC.

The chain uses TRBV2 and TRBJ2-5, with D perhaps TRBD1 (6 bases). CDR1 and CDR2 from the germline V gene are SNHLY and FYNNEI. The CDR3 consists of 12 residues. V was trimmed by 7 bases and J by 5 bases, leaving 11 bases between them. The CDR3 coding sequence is TGTGCCAGCAAACCTAGGGGGGAGACCCAGTACTTC. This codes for CASKPRGETQYF. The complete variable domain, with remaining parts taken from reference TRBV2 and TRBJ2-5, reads EPEVTQTPSHQVTQMGQEVILRCVPISNHLYFYWYRQILGQKVEFLVSFYNNEISEKSEIFDDQFSVERPDGSNFTLKIRSTKLEDSAMYFCASKPRGETQYFGPGTRLLVL.

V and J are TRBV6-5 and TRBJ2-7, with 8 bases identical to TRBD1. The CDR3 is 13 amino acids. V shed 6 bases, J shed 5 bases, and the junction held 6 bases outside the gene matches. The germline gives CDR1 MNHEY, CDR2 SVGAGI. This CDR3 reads CASSATGAHEQYF. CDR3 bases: TGTGCCAGCAGCGCGACAGGGGCTCACGAGCAGTACTTC.

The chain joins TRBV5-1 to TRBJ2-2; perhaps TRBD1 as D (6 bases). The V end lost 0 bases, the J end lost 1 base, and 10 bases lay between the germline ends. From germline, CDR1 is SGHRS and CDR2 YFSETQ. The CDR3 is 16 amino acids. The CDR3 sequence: CASSLAPRGNTGELFF. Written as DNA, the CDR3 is TGCGCCAGCAGCTTGGCCCCCAGGGGGAACACCGGGGAGCTGTTTTTT.

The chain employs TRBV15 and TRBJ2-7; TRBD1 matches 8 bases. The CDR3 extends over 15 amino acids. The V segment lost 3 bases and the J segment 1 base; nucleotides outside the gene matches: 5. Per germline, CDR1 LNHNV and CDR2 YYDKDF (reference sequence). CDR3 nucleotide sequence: TGTGCCACCAGCAGGGGTGGACAGGGTTCCTACGAGCAGTACTTC. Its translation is CATSRGGQGSYEQYF.

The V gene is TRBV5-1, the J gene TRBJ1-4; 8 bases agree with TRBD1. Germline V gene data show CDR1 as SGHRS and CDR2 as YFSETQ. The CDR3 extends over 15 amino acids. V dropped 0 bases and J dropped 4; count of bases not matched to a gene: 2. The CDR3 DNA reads TGCGCCAGCAGCTTGGGACAGGGGATTAATGAAAAACTGTTTTTT. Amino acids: CASSLGQGINEKLFF. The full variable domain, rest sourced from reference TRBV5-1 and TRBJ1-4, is KAGVTQTPRYLIKTRGQQVTLSCSPISGHRSVSWYQQTPGQGLQFLFEYFSETQRNKGNFPGRFSGRQFSNSRSEMNVSTLELGDSALYLCASSLGQGINEKLFFGSGTQLSVL.

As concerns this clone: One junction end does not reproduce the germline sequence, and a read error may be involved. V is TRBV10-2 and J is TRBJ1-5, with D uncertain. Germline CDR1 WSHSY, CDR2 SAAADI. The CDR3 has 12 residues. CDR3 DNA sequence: TGCGCCATCAGTCGGGGCAATCAGCCCCAGCATTTT. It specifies CAISRGNQPQHF.

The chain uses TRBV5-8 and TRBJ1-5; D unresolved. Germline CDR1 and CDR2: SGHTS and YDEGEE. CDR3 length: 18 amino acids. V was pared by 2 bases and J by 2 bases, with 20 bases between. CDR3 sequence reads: CASSLPLVRRSGNQPQHF. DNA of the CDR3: TGTGCCAGCAGCTTACCCCTAGTCCGCAGAAGTGGCAATCAGCCCCAGCATTTT.

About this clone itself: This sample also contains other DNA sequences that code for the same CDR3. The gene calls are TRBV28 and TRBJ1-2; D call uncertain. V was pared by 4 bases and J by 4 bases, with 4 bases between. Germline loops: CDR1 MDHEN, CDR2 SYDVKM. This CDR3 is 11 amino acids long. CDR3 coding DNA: TGTGCCAGCAGTTCAGGCTATGGCTACACCTTC. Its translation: CASSSGYGYTF.

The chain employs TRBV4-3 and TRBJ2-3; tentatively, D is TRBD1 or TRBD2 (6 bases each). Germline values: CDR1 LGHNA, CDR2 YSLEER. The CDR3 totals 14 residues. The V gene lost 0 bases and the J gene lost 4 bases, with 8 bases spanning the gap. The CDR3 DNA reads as TGCGCCAGCAGCCAAGAGGGGGGCCCAGATACGCAGTATTTT. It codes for CASSQEGGPDTQYF.

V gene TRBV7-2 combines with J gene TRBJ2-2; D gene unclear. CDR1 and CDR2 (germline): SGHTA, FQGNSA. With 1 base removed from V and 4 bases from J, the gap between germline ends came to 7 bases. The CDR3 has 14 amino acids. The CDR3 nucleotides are TGTGCCAGCAGCTTAGGCTGGGTCACCGGGGAGCTGTTTTTT. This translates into CASSLGWVTGELFF.

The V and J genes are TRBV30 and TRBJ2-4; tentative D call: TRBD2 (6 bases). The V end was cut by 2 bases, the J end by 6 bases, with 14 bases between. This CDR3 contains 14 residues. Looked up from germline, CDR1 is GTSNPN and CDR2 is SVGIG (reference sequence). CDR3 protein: CAWSNSGGGNIQYF. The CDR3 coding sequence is TGTGCCTGGAGTAACAGTGGGGGAGGAAACATTCAGTACTTC.

CDR3 protein: CATSRDVGGQPQHF. As DNA, the CDR3 is TGTGCCACCAGCAGAGATGTGGGAGGCCAGCCCCAGCATTTT. The chain recombines TRBV15 with TRBJ1-5; D not certain. Per germline, CDR1 LNHNV and CDR2 YYDKDF (reference sequence). The CDR3 loop spans 14 amino acids. V was cut by 0 bases and J by 7 bases, with 10 bases left in between.

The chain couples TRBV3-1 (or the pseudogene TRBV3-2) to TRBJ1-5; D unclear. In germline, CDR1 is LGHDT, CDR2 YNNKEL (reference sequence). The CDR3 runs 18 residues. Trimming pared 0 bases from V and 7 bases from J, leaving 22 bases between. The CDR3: CASSQEYGCRVSCQPQHF. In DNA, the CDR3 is TGTGCCAGCAGCCAAGAGTACGGGTGTAGGGTGAGTTGCCAGCCCCAGCATTTT.

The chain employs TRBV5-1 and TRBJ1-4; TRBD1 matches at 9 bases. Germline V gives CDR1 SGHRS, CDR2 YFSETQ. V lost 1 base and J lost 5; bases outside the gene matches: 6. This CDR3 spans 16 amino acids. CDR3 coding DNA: TGCGCCAGCAGCTTGAGAGAACAGGGGGCGAATGAAAAACTGTTTTTT. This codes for CASSLREQGANEKLFF.

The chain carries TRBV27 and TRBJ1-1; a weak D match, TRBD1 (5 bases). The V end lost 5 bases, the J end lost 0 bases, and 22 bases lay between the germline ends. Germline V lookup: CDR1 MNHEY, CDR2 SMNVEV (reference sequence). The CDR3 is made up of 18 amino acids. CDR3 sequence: CASSPWNTGLGLNTEAFF. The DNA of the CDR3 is TGTGCCAGCAGTCCATGGAACACAGGTTTGGGACTGAACACTGAAGCTTTCTTT.

DNA of the CDR3: TGTGCTAGTGGTTTGGTACAATGGACGGACACCTATAATTCACCCCTCCACTTT. Residues: CASGLVQWTDTYNSPLHF. The chain has TRBV12-5 and TRBJ1-6; possibly TRBD1 for D (5 bases). There are 18 residues in the CDR3. CDR1 and CDR2 from the germline V gene are LGHNT and FRNRAP. The V end lost 0 bases, the J end lost 2 bases, and 14 bases lay between the germline ends.